The 5 T cell receptor beta chains below come from one sample, sequenced in a study of post-analysis software for immune sequencing data. Study-wide results and limits: A few TRBV segments appeared more often in patients than in controls, and TRBV5-6, TRBV5-1 and TRBV20-1 were among these.

Built from TCR beta cDNA, the libraries had unique molecular identifiers in them. MiXCR, applied by TCRdb to the PCR reads, yields one record per CDR3 protein. The table records under 650,000 distinct CDR3 sequences, roughly 47% of them present only once. Antigen specificity for these receptors is unknown. Sequencing was carried out using blood. These receptors all stem from a girl aged 5 to 17 with multiple sclerosis.

This clonotype was picked up a small number of times. The chain recombines TRBV20-1 with TRBJ2-3; the match to TRBD2 covers 7 bases. The CDR3 has 13 residues. The germline gives CDR1 DFQATT, CDR2 SNEGSKA (reference sequence). CDR3 DNA: TGCAGCCGACTAGCCCGGAAGGGAGATACGCAGTATTTT. This sequence encodes CSRLARKGDTQYF.

This rearrangement joins TRBV11-2 to TRBJ1-2, with no clear D. Germline assignment: CDR1 SGHAT and CDR2 FQNNGV. CDR3 size: 14 residues. The V and J ends lost 3 bases and 4 bases respectively, with 12 bases between them. For the CDR3, the DNA is TGTGCCAGCAGCTTCCCCGGGGTTAGCTATGGCTACACCTTC. Residues: CASSFPGVSYGYTF. Full variable domain (missing parts from reference TRBV11-2 and TRBJ1-2): EAGVAQSPRYKIIEKRQSVAFWCNPISGHATLYWYQQILGQGPKLLIQFQNNGVVDDSQLPKDRFSAERLKGVDSTLKIQPAKLEDSAVYLCASSFPGVSYGYTFGSGTRLTVV.

This clonotype was recorded once. V is TRBV4-1 and J is TRBJ1-2, with D perhaps matching TRBD1 (5 bases). V shed 2 bases and J shed 6 bases, with 19 bases lying between them. CDR1 is MGHRA, CDR2 YSYEKL, per germline. The CDR3 has 16 amino acids. CDR3 protein: CASSQPTRGVRHGYTF. The CDR3 DNA follows: TGCGCCAGCAGCCAACCAACTAGAGGGGTACGCCATGGCTACACCTTC.

The sample holds one count of this clonotype. This rearrangement joins TRBV12-3 or TRBV12-4 to TRBJ2-3; D is unresolved. The CDR3 contains 11 residues. The V gene lost 9 bases and the J gene lost 14 bases, with 18 bases spanning the gap. For the CDR3, the DNA is TGTGCCAGTGGCGCAAGCGAAAAACTGTATTTT. Translating it yields CASGASEKLYF.

This rearrangement joins TRBV20-1 to TRBJ2-5; possibly TRBD1 or TRBD2 for D (5 bases each). The germline CDR1 and CDR2 sequences are DFQATT and SNEGSKA (reference sequence). With 5 bases removed from V and 5 bases from J, the gap between germline ends came to 9 bases. The CDR3 contains 11 residues. The DNA of the CDR3 is TGCAGTGCTCCTTGGGGGGAGACCCAGTACTTC. Protein sequence: CSAPWGETQYF.